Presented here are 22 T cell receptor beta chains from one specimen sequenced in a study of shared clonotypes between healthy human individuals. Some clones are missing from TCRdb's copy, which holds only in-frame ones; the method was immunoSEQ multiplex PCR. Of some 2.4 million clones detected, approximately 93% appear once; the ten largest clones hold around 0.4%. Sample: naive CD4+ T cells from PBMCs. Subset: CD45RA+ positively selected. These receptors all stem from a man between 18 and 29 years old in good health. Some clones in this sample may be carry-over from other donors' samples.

CDR3 amino acids: CASSGSAGLPTNPPYEQYF. The CDR3 nucleotides read TGTGCCAGCAGTGGATCGGCGGGCCTTCCTACTAACCCTCCCTACGAGCAGTACTTC. J is TRBJ2-7 and V is TRBV2, with D possibly matching TRBD2 (5 bases). The germline V gene has CDR1 SNHLY and CDR2 FYNNEI. V was pared by 4 bases and J by 2 bases, with 27 bases between. This CDR3 region has 19 residues.

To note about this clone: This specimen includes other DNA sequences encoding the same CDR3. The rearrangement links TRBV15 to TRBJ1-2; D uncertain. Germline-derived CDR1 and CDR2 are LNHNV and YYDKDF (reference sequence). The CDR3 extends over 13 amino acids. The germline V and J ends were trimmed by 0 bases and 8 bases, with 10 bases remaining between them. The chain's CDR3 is CATSRDPSGGYTF. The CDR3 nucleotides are TGTGCCACCAGCAGAGACCCAAGCGGGGGCTACACCTTC.

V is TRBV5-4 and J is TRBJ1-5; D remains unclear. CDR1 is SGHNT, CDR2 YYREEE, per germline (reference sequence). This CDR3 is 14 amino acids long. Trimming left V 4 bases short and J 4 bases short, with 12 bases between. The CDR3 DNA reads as TGTGCCAGCAGCCCCTCCCCCGTGAATCAGCCCCAGCATTTT. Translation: CASSPSPVNQPQHF.

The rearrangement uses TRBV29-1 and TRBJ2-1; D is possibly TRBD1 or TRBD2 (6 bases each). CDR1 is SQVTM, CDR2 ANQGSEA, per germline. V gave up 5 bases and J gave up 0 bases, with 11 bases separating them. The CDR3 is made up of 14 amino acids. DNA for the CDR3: TGCAGCGTTAGGGGGGCTCCCTCCTACAATGAGCAGTTCTTC. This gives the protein CSVRGAPSYNEQFF.

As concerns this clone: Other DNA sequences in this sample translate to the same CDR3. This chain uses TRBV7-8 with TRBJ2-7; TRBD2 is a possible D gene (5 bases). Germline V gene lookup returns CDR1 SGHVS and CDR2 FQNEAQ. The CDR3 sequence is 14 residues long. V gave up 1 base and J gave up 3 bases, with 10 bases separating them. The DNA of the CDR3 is TGTGCCAGCAGCTTAGTGTTGGGGAGCTACGAGCAGTACTTC. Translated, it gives CASSLVLGSYEQYF.

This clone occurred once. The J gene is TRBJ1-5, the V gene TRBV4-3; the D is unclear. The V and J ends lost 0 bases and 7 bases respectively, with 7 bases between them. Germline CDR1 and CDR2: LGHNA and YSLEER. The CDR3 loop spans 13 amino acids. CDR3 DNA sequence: TGCGCCAGCAGCCAAGAATATTTGCAGCCCCAGCATTTT. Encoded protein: CASSQEYLQPQHF.

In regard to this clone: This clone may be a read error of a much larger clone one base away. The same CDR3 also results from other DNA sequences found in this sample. CDR3 bases: TGTGCCAGCAGCTCCCGAGAGACCCAGTACTTC. Its translation: CASSSRETQYF. The J gene is TRBJ2-5, the V gene TRBV5-6; no clear D. This CDR3 contains 11 residues. V lost 3 bases to trimming and J lost 4 bases, with 4 bases between them. Germline CDR1 and CDR2: SGHDT and YYEEEE.

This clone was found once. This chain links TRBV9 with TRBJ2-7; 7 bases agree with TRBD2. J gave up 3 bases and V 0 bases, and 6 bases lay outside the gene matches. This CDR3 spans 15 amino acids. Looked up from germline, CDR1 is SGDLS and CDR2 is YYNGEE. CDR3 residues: CASSVVGAGDYEQYF. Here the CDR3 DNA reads TGTGCCAGCAGCGTAGTAGGGGCGGGAGACTACGAGCAGTACTTC.

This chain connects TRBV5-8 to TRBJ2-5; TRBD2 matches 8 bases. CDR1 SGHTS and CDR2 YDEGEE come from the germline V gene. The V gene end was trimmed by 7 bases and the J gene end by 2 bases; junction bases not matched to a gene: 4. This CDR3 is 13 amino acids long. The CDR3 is CASAGGPQETQYF. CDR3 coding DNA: TGTGCCAGCGCGGGGGGACCGCAAGAGACCCAGTACTTC.

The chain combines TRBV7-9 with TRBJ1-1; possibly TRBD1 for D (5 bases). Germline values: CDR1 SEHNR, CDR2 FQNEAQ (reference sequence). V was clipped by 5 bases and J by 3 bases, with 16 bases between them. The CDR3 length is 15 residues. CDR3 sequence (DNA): TGTGCCAGCAGCCCCGCCGGGAAAGGGGACACTGAAGCTTTCTTT. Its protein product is CASSPAGKGDTEAFF. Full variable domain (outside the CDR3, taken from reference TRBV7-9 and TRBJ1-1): DTGVSQNPRHKITKRGQNVTFRCDPISEHNRLYWYRQTLGQGPEFLTYFQNEAQLEKSRLLSDRFSAERPKGSFSTLEIQRTEQGDSAMYLCASSPAGKGDTEAFFGQGTRLTVV.

The CDR3 bases are TGTGCCAGCAGGAGGGGACAGGGGTACACCGGGGAGCTGTTTTTT. Amino acids: CASRRGQGYTGELFF. The gene calls are TRBV6-5 and TRBJ2-2; 10 bases map to TRBD1. The CDR3 spans 15 residues. Germline CDR1 MNHEY, CDR2 SVGAGI. V was clipped by 6 bases and J by 3 bases; unmatched bases: 4.

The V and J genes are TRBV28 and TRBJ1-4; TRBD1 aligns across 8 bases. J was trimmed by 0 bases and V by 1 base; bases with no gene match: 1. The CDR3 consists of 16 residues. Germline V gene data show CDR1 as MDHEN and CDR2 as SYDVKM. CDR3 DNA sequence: TGTGCCAGCAGTTTATACAGGGGGGCAACTAATGAAAAACTGTTTTTT. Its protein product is CASSLYRGATNEKLFF.

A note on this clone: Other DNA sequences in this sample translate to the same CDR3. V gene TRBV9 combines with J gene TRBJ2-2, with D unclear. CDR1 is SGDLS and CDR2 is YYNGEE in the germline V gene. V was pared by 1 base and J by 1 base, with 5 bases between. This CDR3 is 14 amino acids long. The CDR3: CASSVRMNTGELFF. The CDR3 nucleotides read TGTGCCAGCAGCGTACGAATGAACACCGGGGAGCTGTTTTTT.

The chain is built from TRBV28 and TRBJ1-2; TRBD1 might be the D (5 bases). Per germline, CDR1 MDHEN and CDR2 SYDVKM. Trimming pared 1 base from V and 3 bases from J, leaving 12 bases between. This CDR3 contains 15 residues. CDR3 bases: TGTGCCAGCAGTTTATTGGGGGGAGGAGACTATGGCTACACCTTC. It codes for CASSLLGGGDYGYTF.

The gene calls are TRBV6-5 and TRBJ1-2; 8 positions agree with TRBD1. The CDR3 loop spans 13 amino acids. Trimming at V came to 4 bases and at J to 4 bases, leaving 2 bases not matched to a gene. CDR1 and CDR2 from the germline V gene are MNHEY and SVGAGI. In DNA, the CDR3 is TGTGCCAGCAGTTTACAGGGGGTCTATGGCTACACCTTC. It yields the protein CASSLQGVYGYTF.

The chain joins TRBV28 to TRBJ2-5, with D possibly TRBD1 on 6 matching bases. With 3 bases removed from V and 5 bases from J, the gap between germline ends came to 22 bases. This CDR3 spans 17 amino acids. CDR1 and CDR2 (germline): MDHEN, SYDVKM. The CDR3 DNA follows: TGTGCCAGCAGTTTGCCTCGGACAGCTTGGCCCTGGGAGACCCAGTACTTC. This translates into CASSLPRTAWPWETQYF. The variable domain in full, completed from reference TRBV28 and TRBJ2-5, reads DVKVTQSSRYLVKRTGEKVFLECVQDMDHENMFWYRQDPGLGLRLIYFSYDVKMKEKGDIPEGYSVSREKKERFSLILESASTNQTSMYLCASSLPRTAWPWETQYFGPGTRLLVL.

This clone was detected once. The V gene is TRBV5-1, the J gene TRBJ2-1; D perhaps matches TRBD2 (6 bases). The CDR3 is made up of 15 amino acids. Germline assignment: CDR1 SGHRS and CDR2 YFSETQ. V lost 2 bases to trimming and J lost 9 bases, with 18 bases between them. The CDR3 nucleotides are TGCGCCAGCAGCTTCTTGTCGGGAGTCGGACGTGAGCAGTTCTTC. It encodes CASSFLSGVGREQFF.

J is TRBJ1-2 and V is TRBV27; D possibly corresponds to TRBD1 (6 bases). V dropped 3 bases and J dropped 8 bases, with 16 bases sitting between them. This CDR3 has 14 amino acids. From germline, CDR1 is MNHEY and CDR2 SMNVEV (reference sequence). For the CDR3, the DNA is TGTGCCAGCAGTTTGAGGGGGGGCGCCGGGGGCTACACCTTC. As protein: CASSLRGGAGGYTF.

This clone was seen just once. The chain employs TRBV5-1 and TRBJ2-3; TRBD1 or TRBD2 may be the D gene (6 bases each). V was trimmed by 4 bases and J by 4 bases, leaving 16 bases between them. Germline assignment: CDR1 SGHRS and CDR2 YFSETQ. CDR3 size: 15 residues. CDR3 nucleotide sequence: TGCGCCAGCAGCCCTGAGGGGGGAGCGGCAGATACGCAGTATTTT. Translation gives CASSPEGGAADTQYF.

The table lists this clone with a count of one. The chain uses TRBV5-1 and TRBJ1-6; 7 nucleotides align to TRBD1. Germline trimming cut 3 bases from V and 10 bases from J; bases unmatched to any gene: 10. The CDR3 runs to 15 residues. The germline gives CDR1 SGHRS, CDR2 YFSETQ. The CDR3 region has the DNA TGCGCCAGCAGCTCCGGGACAGCCCCTTCGTCACCCCTCCACTTT. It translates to CASSSGTAPSSPLHF. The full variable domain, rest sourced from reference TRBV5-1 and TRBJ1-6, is KAGVTQTPRYLIKTRGQQVTLSCSPISGHRSVSWYQQTPGQGLQFLFEYFSETQRNKGNFPGRFSGRQFSNSRSEMNVSTLELGDSALYLCASSSGTAPSSPLHFGNGTRLTVT.

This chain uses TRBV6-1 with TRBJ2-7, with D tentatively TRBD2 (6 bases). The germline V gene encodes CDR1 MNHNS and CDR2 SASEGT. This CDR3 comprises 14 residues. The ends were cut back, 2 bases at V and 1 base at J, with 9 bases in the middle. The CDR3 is CASSEQAGSYEQYF. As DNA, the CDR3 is TGTGCCAGCAGTGAACAGGCGGGATCCTACGAGCAGTACTTC.

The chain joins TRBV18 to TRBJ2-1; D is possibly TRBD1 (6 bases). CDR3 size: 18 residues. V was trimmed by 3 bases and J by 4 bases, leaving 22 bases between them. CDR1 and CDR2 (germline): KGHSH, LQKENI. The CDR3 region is CASSPLGGGGRQYNEQFF. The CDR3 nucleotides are TGTGCCAGCTCACCCCTAGGGGGTGGGGGCCGCCAATACAATGAGCAGTTCTTC.